A single sample is the source of the 9 T cell receptor beta chains below, sequenced in a study of blood T cell repertoires in COVID-19. Assay: immunoSEQ multiplex PCR; the TCRdb copy retains only in-frame clones and omits some. The table includes 200,000 to 250,000 clones, about 86% detected once. The sample was PBMCs or T cells enriched from blood (not recorded which). These receptor sequences come from a woman between 35 and 50 years old with acute COVID-19.

The chain is built from TRBV28 and TRBJ1-1, with D possibly TRBD1 on 5 matching bases. There are 14 residues in the CDR3. Germline lookup yields CDR1 MDHEN and CDR2 SYDVKM. V lost 4 bases and J 10 bases, leaving 19 bases between the germline ends. The CDR3 reads CASSSEGARFGAFF. CDR3 DNA sequence: TGTGCCAGCAGTTCCGAAGGGGCCCGCTTTGGAGCTTTCTTT.

The V gene is TRBV5-8, the J gene TRBJ1-2; 9 bases fit TRBD1. With 0 bases clipped from V and 5 bases from J, the junction kept 2 bases outside the gene matches. This CDR3 is 14 amino acids long. Germline V lookup: CDR1 SGHTS, CDR2 YDEGEE. CDR3: CASSLADRGYGYTF. The CDR3 nucleotides are TGTGCCAGCAGCTTGGCGGACAGGGGATATGGCTACACCTTC.

This clone was seen many times. This sequence joins TRBV6-5 and TRBJ2-7; 7 bases line up with TRBD2. The CDR3 consists of 14 residues. The germline V gene has CDR1 MNHEY and CDR2 SVGAGI. The J segment lost 5 bases and the V segment lost 4 bases, leaving 8 bases of the junction unmatched. This CDR3 is CASSLRGEGHEQYF. The CDR3 DNA is TGTGCCAGCAGTTTGAGAGGGGAGGGGCACGAGCAGTACTTC.

The chain recombines TRBV6-1 with TRBJ1-5; possibly TRBD1 for D (5 bases). CDR1 and CDR2 from the germline V gene are MNHNS and SASEGT. V was pared by 2 bases and J by 1 base, with 12 bases between. This CDR3 is built from 16 residues. CDR3 amino acids: CASSETRGLSNQPQHF. CDR3 nucleotide sequence: TGTGCCAGCAGTGAAACTCGGGGACTGAGCAATCAGCCCCAGCATTTT.

This sequence joins TRBV10-3 and TRBJ1-2; D is unclear. CDR3 length: 16 residues. Trimming took off 3 bases at V and 0 bases at J, with 14 bases between the two ends. Germline values: CDR1 ENHRY, CDR2 SYGVKD. The DNA of the CDR3 is TGTGCCATCAGTGATAGTGGTGTTGCCCCTAACTATGGCTACACCTTC. Amino acid sequence: CAISDSGVAPNYGYTF.

V and J are TRBV11-2 and TRBJ1-1, with 9 bases matching TRBD1. The CDR3 spans 15 residues. Germline CDR1 is SGHAT and CDR2 is FQNNGV. V lost 5 bases, J lost 1 base, and 5 bases stayed unmatched. As DNA, the CDR3 is TGTGCCAGCAGCCCCACGGGACAGGGGAACACTGAAGCTTTCTTT. Its translation is CASSPTGQGNTEAFF.

The chain recombines TRBV6-1 with TRBJ1-6; 7 bases agree with TRBD1. The CDR3 is 17 amino acids. Germline V gives CDR1 MNHNS, CDR2 SASEGT. The trim removed 3 bases at V and 0 bases at J, leaving 5 bases unmatched. CDR3 nucleotide sequence: TGTGCCAGCAGTGATGGGCAGGGGGGCTCCTATAATTCACCCCTCCACTTT. Its translation is CASSDGQGGSYNSPLHF.

The genes are TRBV10-1 and TRBJ2-3, with 9 bases lining up with TRBD2. There are 14 residues in the CDR3. V shed 2 bases, J shed 8 bases, and the junction held 5 bases outside the gene matches. The germline V gene has CDR1 WNHNN and CDR2 SYGVQD (reference sequence). CDR3 amino acids: CASSEGSGSVTQYF. As DNA, the CDR3 is TGCGCCAGCAGTGAGGGTAGCGGGAGTGTTACGCAGTATTTT.

This chain uses TRBV5-6 with TRBJ2-1; a weak D match, TRBD2 (5 bases). Germline values: CDR1 SGHDT, CDR2 YYEEEE. The CDR3 extends over 14 amino acids. V was trimmed by 2 bases and J by 2 bases, leaving 8 bases between them. The CDR3 DNA reads as TGTGCCAGCAGCTTTTCCGGGACCTACAATGAGCAGTTCTTC. It codes for CASSFSGTYNEQFF.